This T cell receptor (beta chain) was sequenced in a study of blood T cell repertoires in COVID-19. Study-level information: Both acute and convalescent COVID-19 samples were obtained from the United States, Italy and Spain. Sources were T cells, B-cell-depleted T cells, or PBMCs; the material itself was cDNA or gDNA.

This clone was counted a single time. In the original workflow: Counts of nucleated cells, estimated from reference gene primer amplification, were obtained. Some clones are missing from TCRdb's copy, which holds only in-frame ones; the method was immunoSEQ multiplex PCR. The DNA was the basis for D and trimming; V, J and clone size are from that table. The sample lists under 250,000 clones; 82% were seen once. Germline V gives CDR1 MDHEN, CDR2 SYDVKM. This CDR3 is built from 15 residues. The V and J ends lost 7 bases and 0 bases respectively, with 13 bases between them. Sequences were obtained from peripheral blood. This TCR came from a woman aged 80 or over with acute or convalescent COVID-19. The chain employs TRBV28 and TRBJ1-5; D is unresolved. For the CDR3, the DNA is TGTGCCAGCACCTCGCCGACTGGTAGCAATCAGCCCCAGCATTTT. Protein product: CASTSPTGSNQPQHF.